This T cell receptor beta chain was retrieved from a study of T cell repertoires in cytomegalovirus infection. Worth noting for this clonotype: One junction end does not reproduce the germline sequence, and a read error may be involved.

This CDR3 region has 13 residues. Looked up from germline, CDR1 is SGHVS and CDR2 is FNYEAQ. TCRdb reprocessed the reads via MiXCR and lists one record per CDR3 protein. This table holds about 360,000 distinct CDR3 sequences, 15% to 20% found once. V usage is TRBV7-6 and J usage is TRBJ2-4; TRBD2 matches at 11 bases. The sequenced sample consisted of PBMCs. The receptor comes from a human donor in good health (CMV status not recorded). Some clones in this sample may be carry-over from other donors' samples. The CDR3 is CASSLAGGNIQYF. The CDR3, as DNA: TGTGCCAGCAGCCTAGCGGGGGGAAACATTCAGTACTTC.